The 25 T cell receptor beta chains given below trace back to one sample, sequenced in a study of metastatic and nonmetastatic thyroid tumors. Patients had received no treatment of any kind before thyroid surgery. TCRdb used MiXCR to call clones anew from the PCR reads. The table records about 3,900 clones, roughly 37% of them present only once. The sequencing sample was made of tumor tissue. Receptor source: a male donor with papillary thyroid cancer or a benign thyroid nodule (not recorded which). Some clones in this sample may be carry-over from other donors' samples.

CDR3 in amino acids: CASSIDRWYGNSPLHF. CDR3 DNA: TGTGCCAGTAGTATAGATCGGTGGTATGGGAATTCACCCCTCCACTTT. The rearrangement uses TRBV19 and TRBJ1-6, with unresolved D. The V gene's germline CDR1 is LNHDA and CDR2 SQIVND (reference sequence). Trimming removed 0 bases at V and 7 bases at J, with 13 bases between. This CDR3 is 16 amino acids long.

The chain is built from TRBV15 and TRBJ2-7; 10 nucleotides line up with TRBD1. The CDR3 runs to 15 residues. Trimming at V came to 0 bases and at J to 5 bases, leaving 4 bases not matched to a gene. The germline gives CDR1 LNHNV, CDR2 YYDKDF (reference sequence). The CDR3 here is CATSRDRGQGNEQYF. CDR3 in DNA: TGTGCCACCAGCAGAGATAGGGGACAGGGGAACGAGCAGTACTTC.

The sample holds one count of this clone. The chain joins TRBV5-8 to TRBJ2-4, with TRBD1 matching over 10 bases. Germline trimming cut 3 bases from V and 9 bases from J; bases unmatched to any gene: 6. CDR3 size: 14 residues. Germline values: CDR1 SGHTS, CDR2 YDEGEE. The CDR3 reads CASSSGTGASIQYF. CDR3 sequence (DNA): TGTGCCAGCAGCTCCGGGACAGGGGCGAGCATTCAGTACTTC.

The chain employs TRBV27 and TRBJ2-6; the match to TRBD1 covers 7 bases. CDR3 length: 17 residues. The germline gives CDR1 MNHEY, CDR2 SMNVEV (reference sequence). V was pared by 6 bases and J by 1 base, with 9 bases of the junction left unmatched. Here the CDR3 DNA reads TGTGCCAGCAGCTCGGGACAGTCGAGTTCTGGGGCCAACGTCCTGACTTTC. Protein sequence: CASSSGQSSSGANVLTF.

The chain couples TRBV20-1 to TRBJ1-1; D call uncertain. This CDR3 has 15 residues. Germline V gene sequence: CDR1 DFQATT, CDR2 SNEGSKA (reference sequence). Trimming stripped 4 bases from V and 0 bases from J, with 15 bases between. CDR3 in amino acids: CSATDPLTVNTEAFF. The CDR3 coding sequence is TGCAGTGCTACCGACCCGCTGACGGTGAACACTGAAGCTTTCTTT.

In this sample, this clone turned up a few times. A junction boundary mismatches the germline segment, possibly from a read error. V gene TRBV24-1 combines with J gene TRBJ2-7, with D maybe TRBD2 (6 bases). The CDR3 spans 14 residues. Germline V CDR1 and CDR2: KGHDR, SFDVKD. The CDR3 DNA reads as TGTGCCACCAGTTTAAGGGACTCCCCAAACGGGCAGAACTTC. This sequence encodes CATSLRDSPNGQNF.

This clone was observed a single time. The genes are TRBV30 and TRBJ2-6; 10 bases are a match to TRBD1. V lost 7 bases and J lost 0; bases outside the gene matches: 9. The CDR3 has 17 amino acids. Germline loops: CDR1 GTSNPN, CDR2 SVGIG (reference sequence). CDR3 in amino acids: CASGQGVTRSGANVLTF. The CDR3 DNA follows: TGTGCCTCAGGACAGGGGGTTACCCGCTCTGGGGCCAACGTCCTGACTTTC.

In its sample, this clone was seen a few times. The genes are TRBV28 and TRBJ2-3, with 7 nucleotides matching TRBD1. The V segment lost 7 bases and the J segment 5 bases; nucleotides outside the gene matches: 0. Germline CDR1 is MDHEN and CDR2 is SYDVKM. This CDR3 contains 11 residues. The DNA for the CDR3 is TGTGCCAGCACAGGGGGAGATACGCAGTATTTT. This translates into CASTGGDTQYF.

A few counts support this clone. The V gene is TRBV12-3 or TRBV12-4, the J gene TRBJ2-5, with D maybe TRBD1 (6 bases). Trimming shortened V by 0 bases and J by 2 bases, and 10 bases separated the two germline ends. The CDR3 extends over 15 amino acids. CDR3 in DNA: TGTGCCAGCAGTTTAGCGGATGACAGGCAAGAGACCCAGTACTTC. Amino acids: CASSLADDRQETQYF.

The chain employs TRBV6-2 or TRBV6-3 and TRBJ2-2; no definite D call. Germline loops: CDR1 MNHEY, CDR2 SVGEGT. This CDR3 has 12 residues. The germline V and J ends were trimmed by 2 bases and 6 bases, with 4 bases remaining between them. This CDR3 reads CASSYVAGELFF. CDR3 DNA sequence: TGTGCCAGCAGTTACGTCGCCGGGGAGCTGTTTTTT.

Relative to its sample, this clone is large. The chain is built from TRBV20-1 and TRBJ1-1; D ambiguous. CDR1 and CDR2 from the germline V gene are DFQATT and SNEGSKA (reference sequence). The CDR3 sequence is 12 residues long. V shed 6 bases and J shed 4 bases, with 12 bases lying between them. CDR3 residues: CSATPSGTEAFF. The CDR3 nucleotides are TGCAGTGCCACCCCCTCCGGCACTGAAGCTTTCTTT.

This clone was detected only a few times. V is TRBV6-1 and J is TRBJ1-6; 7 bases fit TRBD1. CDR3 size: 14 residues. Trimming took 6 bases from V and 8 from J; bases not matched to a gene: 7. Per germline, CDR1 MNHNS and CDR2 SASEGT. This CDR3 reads CASRAAGTDSPLHF. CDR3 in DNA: TGTGCCAGCAGGGCTGCAGGGACAGATTCACCCCTCCACTTT.

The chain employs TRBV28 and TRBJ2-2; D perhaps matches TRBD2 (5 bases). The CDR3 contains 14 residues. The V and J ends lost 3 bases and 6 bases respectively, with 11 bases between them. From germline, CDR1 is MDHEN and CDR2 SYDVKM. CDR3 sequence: CASSFSGSSGELFF. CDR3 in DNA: TGTGCCAGCAGTTTTTCGGGATCTTCCGGGGAGCTGTTTTTT.

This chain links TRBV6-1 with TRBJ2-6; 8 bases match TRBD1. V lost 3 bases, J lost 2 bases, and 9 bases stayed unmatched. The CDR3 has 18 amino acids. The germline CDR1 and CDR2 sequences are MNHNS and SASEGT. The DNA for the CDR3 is TGTGCCAGCAGTGATCCAGGGGGCGTCGTCCCTGGGGCCAACGTCCTGACTTTC. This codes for CASSDPGGVVPGANVLTF.

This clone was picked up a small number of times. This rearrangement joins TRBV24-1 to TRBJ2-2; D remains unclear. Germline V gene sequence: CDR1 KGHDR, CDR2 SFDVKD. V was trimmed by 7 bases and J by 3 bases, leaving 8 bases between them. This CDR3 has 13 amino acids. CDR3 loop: CATSKRDTGELFF. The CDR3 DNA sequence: TGTGCCACCAGCAAACGGGACACCGGGGAGCTGTTTTTT.

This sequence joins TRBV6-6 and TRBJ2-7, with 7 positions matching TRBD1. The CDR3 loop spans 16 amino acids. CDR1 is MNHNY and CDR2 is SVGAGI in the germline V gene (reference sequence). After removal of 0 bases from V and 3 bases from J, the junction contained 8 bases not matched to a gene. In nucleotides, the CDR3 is TGTGCCAGCAGTTACTCGTCAGGGACAGAACTCTACGAGCAGTACTTC. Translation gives CASSYSSGTELYEQYF.

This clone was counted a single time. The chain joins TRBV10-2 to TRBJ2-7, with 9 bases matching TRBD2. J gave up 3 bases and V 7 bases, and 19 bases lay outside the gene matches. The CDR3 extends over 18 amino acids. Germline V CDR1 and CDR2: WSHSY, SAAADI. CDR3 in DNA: TGCGCCAGCAAGGGTGTGGGACTAGCAGGACTCAGATACTACGAGCAGTACTTC. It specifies CASKGVGLAGLRYYEQYF.

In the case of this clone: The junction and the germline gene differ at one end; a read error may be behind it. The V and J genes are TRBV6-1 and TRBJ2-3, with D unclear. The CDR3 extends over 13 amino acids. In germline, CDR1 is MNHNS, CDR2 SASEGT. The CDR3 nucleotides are TGTGCCGGCAGTCCCCGTGGCACAGATACGCAGTATTTT. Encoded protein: CAGSPRGTDTQYF.

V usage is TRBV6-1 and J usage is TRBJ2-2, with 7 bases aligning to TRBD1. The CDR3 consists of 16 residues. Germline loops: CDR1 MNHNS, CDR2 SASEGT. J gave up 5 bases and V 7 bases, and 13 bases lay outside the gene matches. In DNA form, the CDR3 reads TGTGCCAGCACCCCACTACAGGGGAGAAAGACCGGGGAGCTGTTTTTT. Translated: CASTPLQGRKTGELFF.

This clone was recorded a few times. This chain's CDR3 is CASRSLTGPRYEQYV. CDR3 nucleotides: TGTGCCAGCAGATCATTAACAGGGCCCAGATACGAGCAGTACGTC. This sequence joins TRBV6-1 and TRBJ2-7; a weak D match, TRBD1 (6 bases). Germline CDR1 and CDR2: MNHNS and SASEGT. CDR3 length: 15 amino acids. V was cut by 6 bases and J by 4 bases, with 19 bases left in between.

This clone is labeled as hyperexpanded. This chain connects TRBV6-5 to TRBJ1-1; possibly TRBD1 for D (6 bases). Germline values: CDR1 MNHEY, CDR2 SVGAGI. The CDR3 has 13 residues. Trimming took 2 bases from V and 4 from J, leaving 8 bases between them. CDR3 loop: CASSYQGSTEAFF. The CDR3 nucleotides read TGTGCCAGCAGTTACCAGGGGAGCACTGAAGCTTTCTTT.

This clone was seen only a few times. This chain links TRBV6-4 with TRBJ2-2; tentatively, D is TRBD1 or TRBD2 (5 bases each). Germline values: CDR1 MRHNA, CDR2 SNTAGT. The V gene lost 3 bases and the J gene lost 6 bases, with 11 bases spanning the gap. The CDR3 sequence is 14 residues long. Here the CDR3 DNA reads TGTGCCAGCAGTGAGACAGCGAGGGCCGGGGAGCTGTTTTTT. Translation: CASSETARAGELFF.

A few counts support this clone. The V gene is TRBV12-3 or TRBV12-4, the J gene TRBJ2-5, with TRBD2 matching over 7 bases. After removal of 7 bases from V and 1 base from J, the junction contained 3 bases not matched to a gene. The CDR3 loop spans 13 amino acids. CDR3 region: CASKWGGQETQYF. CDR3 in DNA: TGTGCCAGCAAGTGGGGGGGCCAAGAGACCCAGTACTTC.

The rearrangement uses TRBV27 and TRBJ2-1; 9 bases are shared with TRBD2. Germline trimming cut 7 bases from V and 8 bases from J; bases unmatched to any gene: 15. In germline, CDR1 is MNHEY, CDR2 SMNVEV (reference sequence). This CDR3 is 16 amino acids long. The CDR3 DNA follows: TGTGCCAGCACCCAAAGGGCGGGGGGGGTCGTCTATGAGCAGTTCTTC. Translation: CASTQRAGGVVYEQFF.

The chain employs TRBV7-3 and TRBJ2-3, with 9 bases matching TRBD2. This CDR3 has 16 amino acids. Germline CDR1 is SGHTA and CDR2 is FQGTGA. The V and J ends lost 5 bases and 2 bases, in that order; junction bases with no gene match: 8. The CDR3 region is CASSRKAGGTTDTQYF. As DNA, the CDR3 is TGTGCCAGCAGCCGGAAAGCGGGGGGCACCACAGATACGCAGTATTTT.